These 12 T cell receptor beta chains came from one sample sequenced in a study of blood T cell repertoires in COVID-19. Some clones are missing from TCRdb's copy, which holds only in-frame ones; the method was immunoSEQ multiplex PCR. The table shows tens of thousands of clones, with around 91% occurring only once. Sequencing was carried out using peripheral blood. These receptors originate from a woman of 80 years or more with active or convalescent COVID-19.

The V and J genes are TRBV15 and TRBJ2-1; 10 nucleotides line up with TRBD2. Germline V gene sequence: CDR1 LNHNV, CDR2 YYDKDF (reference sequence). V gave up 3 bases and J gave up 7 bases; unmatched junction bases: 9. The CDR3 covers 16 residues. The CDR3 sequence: CATSRGGAGGLNEQFF. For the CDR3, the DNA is TGTGCCACCAGCAGGGGGGGAGCGGGAGGGTTGAATGAGCAGTTCTTC.

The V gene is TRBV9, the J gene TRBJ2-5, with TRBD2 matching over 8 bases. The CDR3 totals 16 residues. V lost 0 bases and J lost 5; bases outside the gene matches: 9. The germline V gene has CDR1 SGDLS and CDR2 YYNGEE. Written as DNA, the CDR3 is TGTGCCAGCAGCGTAGCGGGAGGGCATGACGTGGAGACCCAGTACTTC. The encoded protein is CASSVAGGHDVETQYF.

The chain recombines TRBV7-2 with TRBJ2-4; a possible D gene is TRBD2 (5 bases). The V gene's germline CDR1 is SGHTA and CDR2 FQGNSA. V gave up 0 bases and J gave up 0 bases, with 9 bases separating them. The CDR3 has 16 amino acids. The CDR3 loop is CASSLARALAKNIQYF. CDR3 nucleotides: TGTGCCAGCAGCTTAGCGCGGGCCCTAGCCAAAAACATTCAGTACTTC.

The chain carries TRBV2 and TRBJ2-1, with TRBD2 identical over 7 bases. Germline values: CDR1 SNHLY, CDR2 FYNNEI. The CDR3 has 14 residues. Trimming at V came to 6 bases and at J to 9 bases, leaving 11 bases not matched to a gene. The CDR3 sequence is CASSTAREMSEQFF. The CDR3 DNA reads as TGTGCCAGCAGCACGGCGCGGGAGATGAGTGAGCAGTTCTTC.

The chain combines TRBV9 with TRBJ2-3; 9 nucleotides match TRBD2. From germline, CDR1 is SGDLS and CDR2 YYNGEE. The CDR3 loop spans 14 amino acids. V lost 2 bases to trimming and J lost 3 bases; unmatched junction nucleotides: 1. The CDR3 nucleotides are TGTGCCAGCAGCGTTAGCGGGAGTACAGATACGCAGTATTTT. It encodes CASSVSGSTDTQYF.

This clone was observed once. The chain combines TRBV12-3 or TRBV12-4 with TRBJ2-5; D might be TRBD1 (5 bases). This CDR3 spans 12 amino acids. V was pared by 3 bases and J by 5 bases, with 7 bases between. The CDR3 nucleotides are TGTGCCAGCAGTTTGGGGCGGGAGACCCAGTACTTC. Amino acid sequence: CASSLGRETQYF.

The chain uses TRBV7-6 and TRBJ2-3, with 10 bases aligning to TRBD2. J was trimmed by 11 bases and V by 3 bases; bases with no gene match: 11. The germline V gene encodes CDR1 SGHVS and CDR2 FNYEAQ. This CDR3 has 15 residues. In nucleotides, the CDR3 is TGTGCCAGCAGCTTGGCCAGCGGGAGGGCCCAGGAGCAGTATTTT. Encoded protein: CASSLASGRAQEQYF. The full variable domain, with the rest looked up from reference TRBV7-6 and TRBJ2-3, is GAGVSQSPRYKVTKRGQDVALRCDPISGHVSLYWYRQALGQGPEFLTYFNYEAQQDKSGLPNDRFSAERPEGSISTLTIQRTEQRDSAMYRCASSLASGRAQEQYFGPGTRLTVL.

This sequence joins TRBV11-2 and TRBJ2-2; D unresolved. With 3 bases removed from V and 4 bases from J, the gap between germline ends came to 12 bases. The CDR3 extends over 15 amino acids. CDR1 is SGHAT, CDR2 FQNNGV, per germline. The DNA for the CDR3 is TGTGCCAGCAGCTTGGTCCCGAGAGTCACCGGGGAGCTGTTTTTT. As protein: CASSLVPRVTGELFF. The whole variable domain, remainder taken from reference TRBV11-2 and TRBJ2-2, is EAGVAQSPRYKIIEKRQSVAFWCNPISGHATLYWYQQILGQGPKLLIQFQNNGVVDDSQLPKDRFSAERLKGVDSTLKIQPAKLEDSAVYLCASSLVPRVTGELFFGEGSRLTVL.

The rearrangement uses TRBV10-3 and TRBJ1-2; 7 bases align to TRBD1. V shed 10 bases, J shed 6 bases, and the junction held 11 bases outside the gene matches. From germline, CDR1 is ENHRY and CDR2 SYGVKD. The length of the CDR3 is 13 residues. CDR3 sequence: CATEQGLGDGYTF. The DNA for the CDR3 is TGTGCCACGGAACAGGGGCTTGGTGATGGCTACACCTTC.

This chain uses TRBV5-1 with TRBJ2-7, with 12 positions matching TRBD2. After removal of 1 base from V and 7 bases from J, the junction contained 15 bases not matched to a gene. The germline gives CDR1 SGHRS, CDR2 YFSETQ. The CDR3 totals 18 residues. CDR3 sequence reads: CASSLRTSGRTTKGEQYF. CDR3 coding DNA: TGCGCCAGCAGCTTGAGAACTAGCGGGAGGACCACGAAGGGGGAGCAGTACTTC.

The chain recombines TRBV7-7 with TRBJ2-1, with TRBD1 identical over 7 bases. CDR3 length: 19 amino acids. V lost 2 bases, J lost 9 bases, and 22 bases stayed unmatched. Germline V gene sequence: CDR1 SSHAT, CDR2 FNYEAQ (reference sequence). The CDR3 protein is CASSLTGASGQPFNSEQFF. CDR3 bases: TGTGCCAGCAGCTTAACAGGGGCTTCGGGACAACCCTTTAATAGTGAGCAGTTCTTC. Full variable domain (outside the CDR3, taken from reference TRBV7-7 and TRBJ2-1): GAGVSQSPRYKVTKRGQDVTLRCDPISSHATLYWYQQALGQGPEFLTYFNYEAQPDKSGLPSDRFSAERPEGSISTLTIQRTEQRDSAMYRCASSLTGASGQPFNSEQFFGPGTRLTVL.

CDR3 bases: TGTGCCAGCAGGGACAGTTTGAACACTGAAGCTTTCTTT. Translation gives CASRDSLNTEAFF. The V and J genes are TRBV6-5 and TRBJ1-1; tentatively, D is TRBD1 (6 bases). The CDR3 has 13 amino acids. The germline gives CDR1 MNHEY, CDR2 SVGAGI. V lost 6 bases, J lost 0 bases, and 8 bases lay in between.